This T cell receptor (beta chain) was recorded in a study of response to subunit inactivated influenza vaccine. Regarding the study as a whole: Authors suggested that a seasonal influenza vaccination recruits few new T cells each time.

One entry per CDR3 protein results from TCRdb running MiXCR on the RT-PCR reads. The profile covers about half a million distinct CDR3 sequences, with approximately 7.1% appearing a single time and 10% to 15% taken by the ten largest. The V gene's germline CDR1 is MNHNS and CDR2 SASEGT. The V end lost 4 bases, the J end lost 6 bases, and 13 bases lay between the germline ends. This CDR3 comprises 15 residues. There are a few counts of this clonotype. Its specificity is not known. J is TRBJ1-6 and V is TRBV6-1; unclear D gene. Sequencing used PBMCs from blood, obtained about 24 months after vaccination. The source of this sequence is a man between 50 and 69 years old who received an inactivated influenza vaccine. CDR3 region: CASSVDLLPNSPLHF. The CDR3 DNA sequence: TGTGCCAGCAGTGTTGACCTCCTACCTAATTCACCCCTCCACTTT.